This T cell receptor (beta chain) was documented in a study of spatial heterogeneity in lung cancer. At the level of the study: The library had UMIs, and each TCR and UMI pair averaged more than ten raw reads.

The time point is: sample taken at primary tumor resection. TCRdb redid the calling of the 5' RACE reads with MiXCR, one entry per CDR3 protein. The sample includes 14,000 or so distinct CDR3 sequences, 4.7% seen only once; the top ten take approximately 20%. Findings and caveats of the study: Counts of expanded intratumoral alpha and beta TCRs tracked tumor mutation counts.

The germline V gene has CDR1 WNHNN and CDR2 SYGVQD (reference sequence). The CDR3 length is 15 residues. V was clipped by 2 bases and J by 5 bases, with 15 bases between them. This clonotype appeared many times. What it binds is not known. This specimen consisted of lung tumor tissue, obtained at surgery. The chain has TRBV10-1 and TRBJ2-5; TRBD2 might be the D (7 bases). This receptor was taken from a female donor with early-stage non-small cell lung cancer. This CDR3 is CASSEGRGPTETQYF. CDR3 coding DNA: TGCGCCAGCAGTGAGGGGCGGGGGCCAACGGAGACCCAGTACTTC.